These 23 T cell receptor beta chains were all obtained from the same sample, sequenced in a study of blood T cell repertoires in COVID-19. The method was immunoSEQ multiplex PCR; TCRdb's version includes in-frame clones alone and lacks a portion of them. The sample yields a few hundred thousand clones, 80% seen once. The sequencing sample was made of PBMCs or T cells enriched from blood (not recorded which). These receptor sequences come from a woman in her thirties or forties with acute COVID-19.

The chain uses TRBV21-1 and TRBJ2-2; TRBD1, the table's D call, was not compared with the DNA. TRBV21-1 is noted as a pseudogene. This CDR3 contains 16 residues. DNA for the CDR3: TGTGCCAGCAGCGAAGTGGGACAGGAGGATACCGGGGAGCTGTTTTTT. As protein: CASSEVGQEDTGELFF.

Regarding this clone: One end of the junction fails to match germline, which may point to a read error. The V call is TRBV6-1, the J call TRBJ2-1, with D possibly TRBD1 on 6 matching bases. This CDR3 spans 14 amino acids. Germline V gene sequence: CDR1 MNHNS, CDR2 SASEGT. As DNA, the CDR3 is TGTGCCAGCCGTGAAGGGACACACGTCGATGAGCAGTTCTTC. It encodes CASREGTHVDEQFF.

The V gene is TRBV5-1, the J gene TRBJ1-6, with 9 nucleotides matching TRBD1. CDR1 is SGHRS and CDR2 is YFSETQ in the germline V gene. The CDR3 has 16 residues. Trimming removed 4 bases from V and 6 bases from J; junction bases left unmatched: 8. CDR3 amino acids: CASSRGTGFSNSPLHF. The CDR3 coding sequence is TGCGCCAGCAGCAGAGGGACAGGGTTTAGTAATTCACCCCTCCACTTT.

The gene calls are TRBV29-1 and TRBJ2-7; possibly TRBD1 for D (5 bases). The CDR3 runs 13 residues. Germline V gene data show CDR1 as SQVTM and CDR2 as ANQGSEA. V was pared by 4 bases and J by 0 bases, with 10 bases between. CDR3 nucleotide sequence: TGCAGCGTTGTCTCAGGGCTCTCCTACGAGCAGTACTTC. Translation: CSVVSGLSYEQYF.

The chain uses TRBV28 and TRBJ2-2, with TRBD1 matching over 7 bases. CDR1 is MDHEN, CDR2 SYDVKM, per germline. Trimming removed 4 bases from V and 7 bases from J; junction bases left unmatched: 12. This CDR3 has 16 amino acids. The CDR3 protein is CASSSLEGTVRGELFF. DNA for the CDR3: TGTGCCAGCAGTTCGCTAGAGGGGACAGTTCGCGGGGAGCTGTTTTTT.

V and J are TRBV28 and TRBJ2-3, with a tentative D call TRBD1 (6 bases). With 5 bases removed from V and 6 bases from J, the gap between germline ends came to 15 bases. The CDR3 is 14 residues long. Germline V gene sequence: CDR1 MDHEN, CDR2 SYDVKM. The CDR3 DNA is TGTGCCAGCAGTCCAAGGACAGCGACCGATACGCAGTATTTT. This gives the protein CASSPRTATDTQYF.

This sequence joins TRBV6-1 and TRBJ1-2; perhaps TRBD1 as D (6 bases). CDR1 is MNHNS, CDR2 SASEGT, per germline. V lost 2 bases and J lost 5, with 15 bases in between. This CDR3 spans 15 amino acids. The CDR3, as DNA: TGTGCCAGCAGTGAATTGGCAGGGGCGATATATGGCTACACCTTC. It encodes CASSELAGAIYGYTF.

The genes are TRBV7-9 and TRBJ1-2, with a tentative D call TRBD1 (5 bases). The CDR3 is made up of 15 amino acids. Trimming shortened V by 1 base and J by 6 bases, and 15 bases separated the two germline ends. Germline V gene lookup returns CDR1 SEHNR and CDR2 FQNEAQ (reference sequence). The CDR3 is CASSLVAGQLDGYTF. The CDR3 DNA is TGTGCCAGCAGCTTAGTGGCAGGGCAATTGGATGGCTACACCTTC.

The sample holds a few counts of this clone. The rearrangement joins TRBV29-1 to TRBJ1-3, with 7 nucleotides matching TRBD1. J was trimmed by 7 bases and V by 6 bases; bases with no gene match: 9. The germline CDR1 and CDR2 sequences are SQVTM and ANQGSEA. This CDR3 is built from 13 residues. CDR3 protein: CSVKTGIRNTIYF. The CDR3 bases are TGCAGCGTGAAGACAGGGATAAGGAACACCATATATTTT. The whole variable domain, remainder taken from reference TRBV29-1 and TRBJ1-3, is SAVISQKPSRDICQRGTSLTIQCQVDSQVTMMFWYRQQPGQSLTLIATANQGSEATYESGFVIDKFPISRPNLTFSTLTVSNMSPEDSSIYLCSVKTGIRNTIYFGEGSWLTVV.

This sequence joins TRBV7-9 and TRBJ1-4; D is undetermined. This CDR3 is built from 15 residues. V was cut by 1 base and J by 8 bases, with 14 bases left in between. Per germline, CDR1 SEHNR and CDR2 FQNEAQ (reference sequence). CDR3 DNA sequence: TGTGCCAGCAGCTTAGAAACCGGTGGCGGCGAAAAACTGTTTTTT. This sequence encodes CASSLETGGGEKLFF.

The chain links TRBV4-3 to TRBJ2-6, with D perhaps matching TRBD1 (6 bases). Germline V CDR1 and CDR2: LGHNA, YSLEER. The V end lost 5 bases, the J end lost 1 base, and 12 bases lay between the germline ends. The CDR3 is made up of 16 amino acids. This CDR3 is CASSYQTGSGANVLTF. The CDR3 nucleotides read TGCGCCAGCAGCTACCAAACAGGGTCTGGGGCCAACGTCCTGACTTTC.

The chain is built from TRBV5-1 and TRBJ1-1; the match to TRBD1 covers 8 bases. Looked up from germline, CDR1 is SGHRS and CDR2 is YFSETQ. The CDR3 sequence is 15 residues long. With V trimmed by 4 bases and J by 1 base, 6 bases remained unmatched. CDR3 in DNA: TGCGCCAGCAGCCCTTCGGGACAGGCGAACACTGAAGCTTTCTTT. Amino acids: CASSPSGQANTEAFF.

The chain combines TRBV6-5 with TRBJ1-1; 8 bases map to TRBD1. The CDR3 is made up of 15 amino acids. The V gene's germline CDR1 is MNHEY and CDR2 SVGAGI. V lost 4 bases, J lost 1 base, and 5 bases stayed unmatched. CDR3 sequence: CASSSRGQGNTEAFF. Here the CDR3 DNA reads TGTGCCAGCAGTTCCCGCGGACAGGGGAACACTGAAGCTTTCTTT.

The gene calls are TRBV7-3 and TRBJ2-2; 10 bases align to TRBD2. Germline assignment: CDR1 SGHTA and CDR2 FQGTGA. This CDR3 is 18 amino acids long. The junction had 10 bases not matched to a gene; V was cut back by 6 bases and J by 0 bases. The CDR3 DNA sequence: TGTGCCAGCAGGGGCAGGACTAGCGGCTTCGCGAACACCGGGGAGCTGTTTTTT. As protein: CASRGRTSGFANTGELFF.

For the CDR3, the DNA is TGTGCCAGCAGTTTAGAGGCCCTGACGGGTGCTTTCTTT. Its protein product is CASSLEALTGAFF. The J gene is TRBJ1-1, the V gene TRBV28; D gene uncertain. Trimming took 2 bases from V and 11 from J, leaving 15 bases between them. Germline-derived CDR1 and CDR2 are MDHEN and SYDVKM. The CDR3 is 13 amino acids.

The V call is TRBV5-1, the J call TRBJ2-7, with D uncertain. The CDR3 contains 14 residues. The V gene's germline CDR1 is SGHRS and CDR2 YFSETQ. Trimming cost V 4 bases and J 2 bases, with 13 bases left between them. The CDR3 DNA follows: TGCGCCAGCAGCCCTTCTGTGCAGACCTACGAGCAGTACTTC. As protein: CASSPSVQTYEQYF.

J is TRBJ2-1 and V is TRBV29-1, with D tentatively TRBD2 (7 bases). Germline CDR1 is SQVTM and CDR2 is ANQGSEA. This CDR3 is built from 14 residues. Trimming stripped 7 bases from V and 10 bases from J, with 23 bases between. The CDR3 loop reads CSGGRGGQSWEQFF. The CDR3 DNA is TGCAGCGGGGGGAGGGGGGGACAATCTTGGGAGCAGTTCTTC.

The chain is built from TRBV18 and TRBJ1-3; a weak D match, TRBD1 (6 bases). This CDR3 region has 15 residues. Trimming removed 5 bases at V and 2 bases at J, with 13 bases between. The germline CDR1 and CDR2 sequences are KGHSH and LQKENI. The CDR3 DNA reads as TGTGCCAGCTCAGCGGACAGTCCGCCTGGAAACACCATATATTTT. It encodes CASSADSPPGNTIYF.

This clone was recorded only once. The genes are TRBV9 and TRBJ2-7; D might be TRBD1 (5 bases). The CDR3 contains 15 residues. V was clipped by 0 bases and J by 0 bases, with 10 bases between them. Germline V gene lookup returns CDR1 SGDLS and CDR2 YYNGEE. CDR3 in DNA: TGTGCCAGCAGCGTAGGGGGCGTGCCCTCCTACGAGCAGTACTTC. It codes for CASSVGGVPSYEQYF.

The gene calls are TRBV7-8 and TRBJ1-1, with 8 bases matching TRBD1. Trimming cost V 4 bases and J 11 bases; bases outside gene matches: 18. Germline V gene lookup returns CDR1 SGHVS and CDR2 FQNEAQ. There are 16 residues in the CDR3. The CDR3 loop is CASSSRAGGKVGSAFF. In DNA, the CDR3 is TGTGCCAGCAGCTCCCGGGCAGGGGGCAAAGTTGGGAGCGCTTTCTTT. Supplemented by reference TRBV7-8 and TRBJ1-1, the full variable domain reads GAGVSQSPRYKVAKRGQDVALRCDPISGHVSLFWYQQALGQGPEFLTYFQNEAQLDKSGLPSDRFFAERPEGSVSTLKIQRTQQEDSAVYLCASSSRAGGKVGSAFFGQGTRLTVV.

The DNA for the CDR3 is TGTGCCACCAGCAGGCTAAGACAGGTCTACTACGAGCAGTACTTC. It yields the protein CATSRLRQVYYEQYF. The J gene is TRBJ2-7, the V gene TRBV15, with D possibly being TRBD1 (6 bases). The CDR3 spans 15 residues. Trimming left V 3 bases short and J 3 bases short, with 15 bases between. Per the germline V gene, CDR1 is LNHNV and CDR2 is YYDKDF (reference sequence).

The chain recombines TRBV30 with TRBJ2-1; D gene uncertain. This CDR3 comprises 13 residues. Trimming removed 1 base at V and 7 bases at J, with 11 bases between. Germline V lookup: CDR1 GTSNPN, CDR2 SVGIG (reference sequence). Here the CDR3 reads CAWSAQQANEQFF. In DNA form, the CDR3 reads TGTGCCTGGAGTGCACAGCAGGCAAATGAGCAGTTCTTC.

The CDR3 DNA is TGTGCCAGCTTCAGGGGGCAGGTTACGGATACGCAGTATTTT. Its translation: CASFRGQVTDTQYF. The V call is TRBV6-5, the J call TRBJ2-3, with TRBD1 matching 8 bases. This CDR3 is built from 14 residues. V was clipped by 8 bases and J by 6 bases; unmatched bases: 10. Germline V gives CDR1 MNHEY, CDR2 SVGAGI.